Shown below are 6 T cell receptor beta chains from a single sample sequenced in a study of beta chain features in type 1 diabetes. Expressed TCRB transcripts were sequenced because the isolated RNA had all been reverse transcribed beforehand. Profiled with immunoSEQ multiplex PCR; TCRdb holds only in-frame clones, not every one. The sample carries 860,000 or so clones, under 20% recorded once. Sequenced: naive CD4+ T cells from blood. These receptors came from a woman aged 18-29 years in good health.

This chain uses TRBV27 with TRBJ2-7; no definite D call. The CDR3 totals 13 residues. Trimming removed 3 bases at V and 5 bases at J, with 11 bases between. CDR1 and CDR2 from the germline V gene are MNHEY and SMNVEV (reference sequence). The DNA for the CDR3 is TGTGCCAGCAGTTTGTATATGGCCAACGAGCAGTACTTC. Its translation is CASSLYMANEQYF.

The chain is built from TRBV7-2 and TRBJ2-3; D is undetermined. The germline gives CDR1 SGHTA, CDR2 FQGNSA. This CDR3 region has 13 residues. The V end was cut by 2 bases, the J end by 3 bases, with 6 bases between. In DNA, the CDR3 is TGTGCCAGCAGCTTATTTACGACAGATACGCAGTATTTT. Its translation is CASSLFTTDTQYF.

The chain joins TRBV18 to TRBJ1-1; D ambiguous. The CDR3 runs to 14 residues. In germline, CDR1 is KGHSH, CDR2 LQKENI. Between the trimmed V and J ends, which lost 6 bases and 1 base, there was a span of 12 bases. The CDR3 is CASSPIPGNTEAFF. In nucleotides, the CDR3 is TGTGCCAGCTCCCCCATCCCGGGGAACACTGAAGCTTTCTTT.

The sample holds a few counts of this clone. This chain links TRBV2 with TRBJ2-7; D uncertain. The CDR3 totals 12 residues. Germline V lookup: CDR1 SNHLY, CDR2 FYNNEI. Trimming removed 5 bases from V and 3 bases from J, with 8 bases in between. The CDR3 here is CASSQTLYEQYF. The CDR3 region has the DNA TGTGCCAGCAGTCAGACTCTCTACGAGCAGTACTTC.

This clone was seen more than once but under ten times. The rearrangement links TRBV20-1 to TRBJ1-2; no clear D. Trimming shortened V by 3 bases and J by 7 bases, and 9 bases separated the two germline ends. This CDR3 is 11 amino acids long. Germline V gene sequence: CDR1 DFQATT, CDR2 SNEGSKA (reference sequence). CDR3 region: CSARGVIGYTF. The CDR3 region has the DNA TGCAGTGCTAGGGGAGTAATTGGCTACACCTTC.

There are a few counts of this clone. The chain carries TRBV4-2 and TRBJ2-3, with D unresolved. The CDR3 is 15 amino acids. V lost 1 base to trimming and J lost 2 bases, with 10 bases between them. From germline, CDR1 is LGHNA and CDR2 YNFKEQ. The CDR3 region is CASSQASGYTDTQYF. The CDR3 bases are TGTGCCAGCAGCCAAGCTTCCGGATACACAGATACGCAGTATTTT.